One and the same sample provided the 7 T cell receptor beta chains below, sequenced in a study of blood T cell repertoires in COVID-19. Here immunoSEQ multiplex PCR was the method, and the copy in TCRdb shows in-frame clones only, minus some. The data hold 150,000 to 200,000 clones, with around four fifths observed a single time. The sequenced sample was peripheral blood. These receptors originate from a man aged 65-85 years who had recovered from COVID-19.

The rearrangement uses TRBV20-1 and TRBJ2-7, with D maybe TRBD2 (5 bases). The V and J ends lost 3 bases and 0 bases respectively, with 9 bases between them. Germline V CDR1 and CDR2: DFQATT, SNEGSKA (reference sequence). This CDR3 contains 13 residues. The CDR3 here is CSASRGFSYEQYF. For the CDR3, the DNA is TGCAGTGCTAGTCGAGGGTTCTCCTACGAGCAGTACTTC.

This clone was counted at least ten times. The chain carries TRBV30 and TRBJ2-7, with TRBD1 identical over 7 bases. The CDR3 sequence is 13 residues long. Trimming removed 4 bases from V and 6 bases from J; junction bases left unmatched: 9. CDR1 is GTSNPN, CDR2 SVGIG, per germline (reference sequence). Here the CDR3 reads CAWKGTAVGEQYF. In nucleotides, the CDR3 is TGTGCCTGGAAGGGGACAGCAGTCGGCGAGCAGTACTTC.

The chain uses TRBV4-2 and TRBJ2-7; no definite D call. Germline V CDR1 and CDR2: LGHNA, YNFKEQ. The CDR3 runs 15 residues. Trimming took 0 bases from V and 0 from J, leaving 9 bases between them. CDR3 sequence: CASSQDTTSSYEQYF. CDR3 coding DNA: TGTGCCAGCAGCCAAGATACCACGAGCTCCTACGAGCAGTACTTC.

This chain uses TRBV28 with TRBJ1-2; D may be TRBD1 (6 bases). The V gene lost 6 bases and the J gene lost 7 bases, with 24 bases spanning the gap. The length of the CDR3 is 16 residues. CDR1 and CDR2 from the germline V gene are MDHEN and SYDVKM. CDR3 DNA: TGTGCCAGCAGCAAAGGGGGGGTCCCGCCGACGAGTGGCTACACCTTC. Translated: CASSKGGVPPTSGYTF.

The chain combines TRBV10-2 with TRBJ2-7; tentatively, D is TRBD1 (6 bases). V gave up 9 bases and J gave up 2 bases, with 11 bases separating them. From germline, CDR1 is WSHSY and CDR2 SAAADI. The length of the CDR3 is 12 residues. The CDR3 nucleotides read TGCGCCAGTACCGGGGACACCTACGAGCAGTACTTC. It is translated as CASTGDTYEQYF.

This clone was counted between two and nine times. The chain joins TRBV19 to TRBJ2-1, with D possibly TRBD2 on 5 matching bases. The CDR3 runs 15 residues. In germline, CDR1 is LNHDA, CDR2 SQIVND (reference sequence). V was clipped by 1 base and J by 0 bases, with 7 bases between them. The CDR3 loop reads CASSIASHSYNEQFF. DNA for the CDR3: TGTGCCAGTAGTATAGCTAGCCACTCCTACAATGAGCAGTTCTTC. The variable domain in full, with the rest retrieved from reference TRBV19 and TRBJ2-1, is DGGITQSPKYLFRKEGQNVTLSCEQNLNHDAMYWYRQDPGQGLRLIYYSQIVNDFQKGDIAEGYSVSREKKESFPLTVTSAQKNPTAFYLCASSIASHSYNEQFFGPGTRLTVL.

This chain links TRBV3-1 (or the pseudogene TRBV3-2) with TRBJ1-6; D not resolved. From germline, CDR1 is LGHDT and CDR2 YNNKEL (reference sequence). The CDR3 extends over 14 amino acids. Trimming cost V 1 base and J 5 bases, with 6 bases left between them. CDR3: CASSQGPNNSPLHF. The CDR3 coding sequence is TGTGCCAGCAGCCAAGGGCCAAATAATTCACCCCTCCACTTT.